Following are 29 T cell receptor beta chains from one sample sequenced in a study of T cells in Graves' hyperthyroidism and ophthalmopathy (dated by TCRdb to the late 2010s). The library relied on multiplex PCR. Instrument used: Illumina HiSeq 2000. Amplification of TCR beta CDR3 regions was carried out from RNA transcripts. A first-round RT-PCR of the TCR CDR3 used the HTBI primer set with the Qiagen OneStep RT-PCR kit. The public reads were reprocessed in TCRdb via fastp at Q25 and MiXCR, keeping in-frame beta chains. One record per CDR3 amino acid sequence lists the most common genes and DNA. The sample records around 800,000 distinct CDR3 sequences, roughly 40% of which are singletons. The leading ten clones occupy 7.5% to 9.5% of the sample. Material for sequencing was blood. The receptors were sampled from a man aged 18 to 29 with Graves' hyperthyroidism.

The table lists this clonotype with a few counts. The chain combines TRBV7-9 with TRBJ2-5, with D tentatively TRBD2 (6 bases). The CDR3 is 15 amino acids. With 5 bases removed from V and 5 bases from J, the gap between germline ends came to 18 bases. Germline loops: CDR1 SEHNR, CDR2 FQNEAQ (reference sequence). CDR3 region: CASSPGTPQTETQYF. DNA for the CDR3: TGTGCCAGCAGCCCCGGGACTCCCCAAACCGAGACCCAGTACTTC.

This clonotype turned up a few times. The J gene is TRBJ2-7, the V gene TRBV7-9; D is possibly TRBD1 (5 bases). The CDR3 runs to 14 residues. Germline V lookup: CDR1 SEHNR, CDR2 FQNEAQ (reference sequence). V shed 0 bases and J shed 2 bases, with 8 bases lying between them. The CDR3 DNA reads as TGTGCCAGCAGCTTAGCACAGGTCGCCTACGAGCAGTACTTC. Encoded protein: CASSLAQVAYEQYF.

As to this clonotype: Just one base apart from a much larger clone, this may be a read error. V is TRBV19 and J is TRBJ1-6, with D perhaps matching TRBD1 (5 bases). The germline V gene encodes CDR1 LNHDA and CDR2 SQIVND (reference sequence). The CDR3 has 15 amino acids. The CDR3 reads CATATRGNYSSPLHF. The CDR3 coding sequence is TGTGCCACCGCCACTAGGGGAAACTATAGTTCACCCCTCCACTTT.

In this sample, this clonotype turned up a few times. This chain uses TRBV6-5 with TRBJ2-7; D perhaps matches TRBD1 (5 bases). V lost 5 bases and J 3 bases, leaving 14 bases between the germline ends. CDR1 is MNHEY, CDR2 SVGAGI, per germline. The CDR3 sequence is 14 residues long. CDR3: CASSEGLDIYEQYF. The CDR3 DNA reads TGTGCCAGCAGTGAAGGCTTGGACATCTACGAGCAGTACTTC.

The V call is TRBV20-1, the J call TRBJ2-5, with D possibly matching TRBD1 (7 bases). The CDR3 spans 15 residues. Deletions cut 6 bases from V and 4 bases from J, with 21 bases between. Looked up from germline, CDR1 is DFQATT and CDR2 is SNEGSKA (reference sequence). CDR3 region: CSAPRTGGGLETQYF. The DNA for the CDR3 is TGCAGTGCCCCCCGGACAGGAGGAGGGCTAGAGACCCAGTACTTC.

The chain links TRBV9 to TRBJ2-2; 7 positions match TRBD1. The CDR3 has 14 residues. The germline V gene encodes CDR1 SGDLS and CDR2 YYNGEE. With 4 bases clipped from V and 5 bases from J, the junction kept 5 bases outside the gene matches. The DNA for the CDR3 is TGTGCCAGCAGCCCCGAACAGGGGACCGGGGAGCTGTTTTTT. Residues: CASSPEQGTGELFF.

The chain uses TRBV19 and TRBJ1-1, with a possible D match to TRBD1 (5 bases). The germline CDR1 and CDR2 sequences are LNHDA and SQIVND (reference sequence). Trimming pared 10 bases from V and 11 bases from J, leaving 14 bases between. There are 10 residues in the CDR3. The CDR3 region is CATARRGAFF. CDR3 sequence (DNA): TGTGCCACCGCCCGGCGGGGGGCTTTCTTT.

The chain uses TRBV7-6 and TRBJ2-7; 7 nucleotides agree with TRBD1. The CDR3 sequence is 14 residues long. V shed 5 bases, J shed 7 bases, and the junction held 11 bases outside the gene matches. CDR1 and CDR2 from the germline V gene are SGHVS and FNYEAQ. The CDR3 loop reads CASSRLDRFGEQYF. The CDR3 DNA follows: TGTGCCAGCAGCCGGCTGGACAGGTTCGGGGAGCAGTACTTC.

V and J are TRBV15 and TRBJ2-5; possibly TRBD2 for D (5 bases). V gave up 2 bases and J gave up 4 bases, with 11 bases separating them. Per the germline V gene, CDR1 is LNHNV and CDR2 is YYDKDF (reference sequence). The CDR3 loop spans 14 amino acids. The CDR3 nucleotides read TGTGCCACCAGCAGATCCGGCGGAGGAGAGACCCAGTACTTC. It specifies CATSRSGGGETQYF.

Regarding this clonotype: Since a much larger clone is just one base distant, this may be a read error. The CDR3 DNA sequence: TGTACCAGCAGCGTACCTATGAGCTCTGGGGCCAACGTCCTGACTTTC. This codes for CTSSVPMSSGANVLTF. The chain uses TRBV7-3 and TRBJ2-6; D gene uncertain. There are 16 residues in the CDR3. Germline assignment: CDR1 SGHTA and CDR2 FQGTGA.

This clonotype was recorded many times. CDR3 bases: TGTGCCAGCAGCGTAGAGAGCGGCCAAGAGACCCAGTACTTC. It translates to CASSVESGQETQYF. The chain links TRBV9 to TRBJ2-5, with a tentative D call TRBD2 (5 bases). Deletions cut 0 bases from V and 1 base from J, with 7 bases between. Germline lookup yields CDR1 SGDLS and CDR2 YYNGEE. The CDR3 sequence is 14 residues long.

The table lists this clonotype with many counts. This sequence joins TRBV24-1 and TRBJ1-4; D call uncertain. CDR3 length: 15 residues. V lost 12 bases and J 4 bases, leaving 20 bases between the germline ends. Germline-derived CDR1 and CDR2 are KGHDR and SFDVKD. CDR3 sequence: CAATPKDGLNEKLFF. CDR3 bases: TGTGCCGCAACGCCTAAGGACGGACTTAATGAAAAACTGTTTTTT.

This clonotype showed up just a few times. V usage is TRBV10-2 and J usage is TRBJ2-7; TRBD2 aligns across 14 bases. J gave up 0 bases and V 5 bases, and 6 bases lay outside the gene matches. This CDR3 region has 17 residues. CDR1 WSHSY and CDR2 SAAADI come from the germline V gene. CDR3 loop: CASSHGTSGGPSYEQYF. The CDR3 coding sequence is TGCGCCAGCAGTCATGGGACTAGCGGGGGCCCCTCCTACGAGCAGTACTTC.

This clonotype was seen many times. The V call is TRBV29-1, the J call TRBJ1-1; TRBD1 might be the D (5 bases). CDR1 SQVTM and CDR2 ANQGSEA come from the germline V gene. CDR3 length: 11 residues. Trimming stripped 7 bases from V and 3 bases from J, with 9 bases between. The CDR3 DNA reads as TGCAGCGGGGCGACAGACACTGAAGCTTTCTTT. Translated, it gives CSGATDTEAFF.

This clonotype appeared a few times. The chain is built from TRBV29-1 and TRBJ1-1; tentative D call: TRBD1 (6 bases). V lost 7 bases, J lost 5 bases, and 23 bases lay in between. The CDR3 is made up of 15 amino acids. Germline V gives CDR1 SQVTM, CDR2 ANQGSEA. The CDR3 bases are TGCAGCGCCCGAGGGGGGGGCGGAGCAACTACTGAAGCTTTCTTT. Its protein product is CSARGGGGATTEAFF.

This clonotype was found many times. CDR3 loop: CASSEDPAETQYF. The CDR3 region has the DNA TGTGCCAGCAGCGAGGATCCAGCAGAGACCCAGTACTTC. V usage is TRBV7-9 and J usage is TRBJ2-5; no clear D. The CDR3 contains 13 residues. Germline V gene data show CDR1 as SEHNR and CDR2 as FQNEAQ (reference sequence). V dropped 5 bases and J dropped 4 bases, with 11 bases sitting between them.

This chain connects TRBV7-9 to TRBJ1-1; perhaps TRBD1 as D (6 bases). Trimming shortened V by 5 bases and J by 6 bases, and 19 bases separated the two germline ends. Germline-derived CDR1 and CDR2 are SEHNR and FQNEAQ (reference sequence). The CDR3 length is 15 residues. CDR3 protein: CASSRYRAVDAEAFF. CDR3 DNA sequence: TGTGCCAGCAGCCGCTACAGGGCGGTGGACGCTGAAGCTTTCTTT.

This clonotype was seen repeatedly, ten times or more. This sequence joins TRBV20-1 and TRBJ1-1; D remains ambiguous. The CDR3 is 11 residues long. V was shortened by 5 bases and J by 7 bases, with 11 bases between the two germline ends. Germline lookup yields CDR1 DFQATT and CDR2 SNEGSKA (reference sequence). The CDR3 loop reads CSAGSTFEAFF. CDR3 bases: TGCAGTGCTGGCTCCACGTTTGAAGCTTTCTTT.

The chain combines TRBV4-1 with TRBJ1-1; D is possibly TRBD1 (6 bases). Looked up from germline, CDR1 is MGHRA and CDR2 is YSYEKL. Trimming left V 3 bases short and J 2 bases short, with 13 bases between. The CDR3 runs to 15 residues. CDR3 protein: CASSHNREVNTEAFF. The CDR3 DNA sequence: TGCGCCAGCAGCCACAACAGGGAGGTTAACACTGAAGCTTTCTTT.

This clonotype occurred a few times. Relative to the germline gene, one junction end is altered; a read error may explain this. V usage is TRBV7-9 and J usage is TRBJ2-7; D is perhaps TRBD2 (6 bases). CDR1 and CDR2 from the germline V gene are SEHNR and FQNEAQ (reference sequence). This CDR3 spans 15 amino acids. CDR3 bases: TGCGCCAGCAGCCACCGGGACTCCAGCTCCTACGAGCAGTACTTC. It encodes CASSHRDSSSYEQYF.

This clonotype was detected ten times or more. As DNA, the CDR3 is TGTGCCAGCAGCGCCCAGACTGAAGCTTTCTTT. As protein: CASSAQTEAFF. The genes are TRBV9 and TRBJ1-1; D is unresolved. V lost 3 bases and J lost 5, with 5 bases in between. CDR1 and CDR2 (germline): SGDLS, YYNGEE. CDR3 length: 11 residues. Based on the CDR3 plus reference TRBV9 and TRBJ1-1, the full variable domain is DSGVTQTPKHLITATGQRVTLRCSPRSGDLSVYWYQQSLDQGLQFLIQYYNGEERAKGNILERFSAQQFPDLHSELNLSSLELGDSALYFCASSAQTEAFFGQGTRLTVV.

In this sample, this clonotype turned up a few times. The CDR3 sequence: CASSQEQGQNREQYF. CDR3 coding DNA: TGCGCCAGCAGCCAAGAACAGGGACAGAATCGGGAGCAGTACTTC. The rearrangement joins TRBV4-3 to TRBJ2-7, with 7 bases that match TRBD1. This CDR3 comprises 15 residues. Germline V lookup: CDR1 LGHNA, CDR2 YSLEER. Trimming at V came to 0 bases and at J to 7 bases, leaving 9 bases not matched to a gene.

The chain combines TRBV29-1 with TRBJ2-3; TRBD2 is a possible D gene (5 bases). With 1 base removed from V and 3 bases from J, the gap between germline ends came to 14 bases. Germline loops: CDR1 SQVTM, CDR2 ANQGSEA. This CDR3 is 15 amino acids long. DNA for the CDR3: TGCAGCGTTGAAGTAGCTAGCTTGAGAACAGATACGCAGTATTTT. Translating gives CSVEVASLRTDTQYF.

This clonotype was seen only a few times. The V gene is TRBV14, the J gene TRBJ1-1; D call uncertain. This CDR3 has 13 residues. The V and J ends lost 0 bases and 11 bases respectively, with 13 bases between them. The V gene's germline CDR1 is SGHDN and CDR2 FVKESK. CDR3: CASSQDLGLGAFF. CDR3 in DNA: TGTGCCAGCAGCCAAGATCTCGGACTGGGTGCTTTCTTT.

The rearrangement uses TRBV6-1 and TRBJ1-2; possible D gene TRBD1, 5 bases. Germline V CDR1 and CDR2: MNHNS, SASEGT. The CDR3 length is 15 residues. V shed 6 bases and J shed 0 bases, with 14 bases lying between them. The CDR3 DNA sequence: TGTGCCAGCAGGGGGGTGACCTTAGCTAACTATGGCTACACCTTC. It yields the protein CASRGVTLANYGYTF.

The table lists this clonotype with many counts. The chain has TRBV13 and TRBJ1-1, with 9 bases fitting TRBD1. This CDR3 is built from 14 residues. V shed 5 bases, J shed 4 bases, and the junction held 5 bases outside the gene matches. Germline CDR1 PRHDT, CDR2 FYEKMQ (reference sequence). The CDR3 reads CASSTGTGFTEAFF. The CDR3 DNA reads as TGTGCCAGCAGCACCGGGACAGGGTTCACTGAAGCTTTCTTT.

In this sample, this clonotype turned up many times. The chain joins TRBV9 to TRBJ1-3; TRBD1 agrees at 8 bases. V was pared by 3 bases and J by 4 bases, with 3 bases of the junction left unmatched. This CDR3 spans 14 amino acids. The germline CDR1 and CDR2 sequences are SGDLS and YYNGEE. The CDR3 coding sequence is TGTGCCAGCAGCGAGAGGACAGGGGGAAACACCATATATTTT. As protein: CASSERTGGNTIYF.

This clonotype was found many times. The rearrangement joins TRBV2 to TRBJ2-6; weak D call: TRBD2 (5 bases). Per germline, CDR1 SNHLY and CDR2 FYNNEI. This CDR3 spans 15 amino acids. Trimming left V 6 bases short and J 2 bases short, with 11 bases between. DNA for the CDR3: TGTGCCAGCAGATTTGAGGAGGCTGGGGCCAACGTCCTGACTTTC. Its translation is CASRFEEAGANVLTF.

This clonotype was recorded at least ten times. This sequence joins TRBV19 and TRBJ1-1; the D is unclear. With 3 bases removed from V and 3 bases from J, the gap between germline ends came to 11 bases. Germline-derived CDR1 and CDR2 are LNHDA and SQIVND (reference sequence). This CDR3 has 14 residues. The CDR3 reads CASSMPSSYTEAFF. The CDR3 DNA reads as TGTGCCAGTAGTATGCCCTCTTCCTACACTGAAGCTTTCTTT. The whole variable domain, remainder taken from reference TRBV19 and TRBJ1-1, is DGGITQSPKYLFRKEGQNVTLSCEQNLNHDAMYWYRQDPGQGLRLIYYSQIVNDFQKGDIAEGYSVSREKKESFPLTVTSAQKNPTAFYLCASSMPSSYTEAFFGQGTRLTVV.